Sequencing of this T cell receptor beta chain was carried out in a study of beta chain features in type 1 diabetes (dated 2018 in TCRdb). About the study as a whole: Mean age, gender distribution, total cell number and subset yield did not differ between patients and healthy donors. A total of about 100,000,000 sorted cells were examined across all samples, and RNA yield correlated strongly with the number of cells per subset. The study compared TCRB repertoires of sorted circulating CD4+ T cell subsets between recently diagnosed type 1 diabetes patients and matched healthy donors. Whereas all 30 or so donors provided naive and central memory subsets, regulatory and stem cell-like memory subsets were isolated from just 8 patients and about 8 healthy donors.

The entire isolated RNA was reverse transcribed using the High Capacity cDNA Reverse Transcription Kit, and thus expressed TCRB transcripts were sequenced. Deep immunoSEQ sequencing was performed on naive, central memory and regulatory T cell samples, with an average of roughly 3.3 million total reads per sample. Sorted cells were lysed in RLT buffer and RNA was extracted with DNase-treated RNeasy Micro or Mini kits, depending on cell number. Each cell subset was processed on its own to prevent cross-contamination, while patient and healthy donor samples were processed together. Using the immunoSEQ multiplex PCR, TCRB sequences were amplified from cDNA into 87-bp fragments spanning the CDR3 region. Sequencing of the amplicons was performed on the Illumina HiSeq platform. As for how the authors treated the data: Synthetic template baselines were used to correct PCR bias computationally, reads within Hamming distance 2 were collapsed, and singletons that could not be merged were discarded. Reads were aligned against IMGT so that V, D and J genes, CDR3 length and insertions or deletions at six rearrangement sites could be assigned. Within each subset, clonotype counts were normalized to the number of sorted cells before true diversity and Gini coefficients were calculated with the tcR R package. The overlap coefficient, calculated on TCRB nucleotide sequences, was used to measure repertoire sharing. Out-of-frame TCRB sequences from naive cells were analyzed as a proxy for the pre-selection repertoire. TCRdb limited this immuneACCESS table to in-frame rearrangements with V and J called. A share of clones is missing; checked studies link under half to unresolved V genes, and the rest is unexplained. The DNA gave D and trimming, while V, J and clone size come from that table. The sample contains some 410,000 clones, over 10% of them found a single time. 0.045% to 0.06% of the sample is held by the ten biggest clonotypes.

Each donor gave one peripheral blood draw, roughly 0.12 L on average, collected into heparinised tubes. Naive, central memory, regulatory and stem cell-like memory CD4+ T cells were sorted on a BD FACSAria II using a panel including CD45RO, CCR7, CD25, CD127, CD95 and CD27. Every sorted population had a purity above 95%. PBMCs were separated immediately by Lymphoprep density gradient centrifugation and were stained directly, without being cultured. So that batch effects would be minimized, each experiment stained and sorted samples in pairs, pairing one healthy donor with one patient. Findings and caveats that apply to the study as a whole: Because cDNA rather than genomic DNA was sequenced, highly expressing activated cells could have been over-represented, although no difference in activation and CD3 levels was found between groups. PCR may preferentially amplify shorter templates, but because patient and control samples were amplified and corrected together, any resulting skew would affect both groups equally. Naive, central memory and regulatory TCRB repertoires appeared to be more alike among patients than among healthy donors. In all four CD4+ subsets, TCRB CDR3 length was moderately but significantly shorter in type 1 diabetes patients. Patients with type 1 diabetes made fewer insertions and deleted more nucleotides at VDJ recombination sites, implying thymic rearrangement abnormalities. Because the HLA sub-analyses included only small numbers of individuals, any influence of HLA type on TCRB rearrangement was left unresolved.

This clone has more than one count but fewer than ten. Its cognate antigen has yet to be identified. Base qualities are not at hand, and no much larger clone is one base apart. The source is a young woman in good health. The specimen sequenced was naive CD4+ T cells from blood. What the cell subset or site label conveys for this sample: true naive CD4+ T cells.

The base sequence is TGTGCCAGCAGCTTTCCGGGACAGTGCTATAGCAATCAGCCCCAGCATTTT. Translated, this is CASSFPGQCYSNQPQHF. The V and J genes are TRBV7-2 and TRBJ1-5; TRBD1 fits 7 bases in the junction. From the cysteine through the phenylalanine, the CDR3 covers 17 amino acids. Just the 51-base CDR3 DNA is kept, in frame starting at base 1. The germline V gene sets CDR1 to SGHTA and CDR2 to FQGNSA. Trimming accounts for 3 bases at V and 0 bases at J, while the number of junction bases matched to no gene is 8.